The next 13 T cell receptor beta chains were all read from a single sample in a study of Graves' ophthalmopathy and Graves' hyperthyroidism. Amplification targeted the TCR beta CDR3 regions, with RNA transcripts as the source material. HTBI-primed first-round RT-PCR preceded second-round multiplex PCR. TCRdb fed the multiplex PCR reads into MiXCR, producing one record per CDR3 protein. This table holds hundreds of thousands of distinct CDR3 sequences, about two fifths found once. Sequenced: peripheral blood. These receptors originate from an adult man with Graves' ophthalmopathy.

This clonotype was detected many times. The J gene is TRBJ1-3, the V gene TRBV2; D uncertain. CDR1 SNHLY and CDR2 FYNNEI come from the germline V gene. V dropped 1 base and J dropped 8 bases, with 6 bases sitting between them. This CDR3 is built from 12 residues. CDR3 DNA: TGTGCCAGCAGTGAAGTCGGGGACACCATATATTTT. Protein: CASSEVGDTIYF.

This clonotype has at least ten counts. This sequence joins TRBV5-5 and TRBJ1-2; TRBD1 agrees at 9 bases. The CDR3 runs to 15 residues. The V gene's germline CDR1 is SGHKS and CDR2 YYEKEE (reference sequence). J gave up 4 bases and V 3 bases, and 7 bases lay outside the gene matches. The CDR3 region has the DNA TGTGCCAGCAGCTCGGGACAGGGAGTCAGCTATGGCTACACCTTC. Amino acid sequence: CASSSGQGVSYGYTF.

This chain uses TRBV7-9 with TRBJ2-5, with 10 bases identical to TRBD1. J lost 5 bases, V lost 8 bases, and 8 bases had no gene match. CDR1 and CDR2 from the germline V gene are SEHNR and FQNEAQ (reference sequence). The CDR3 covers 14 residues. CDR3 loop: CASQEGTGAETQYF. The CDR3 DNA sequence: TGTGCCAGCCAAGAGGGGACAGGGGCCGAGACCCAGTACTTC.

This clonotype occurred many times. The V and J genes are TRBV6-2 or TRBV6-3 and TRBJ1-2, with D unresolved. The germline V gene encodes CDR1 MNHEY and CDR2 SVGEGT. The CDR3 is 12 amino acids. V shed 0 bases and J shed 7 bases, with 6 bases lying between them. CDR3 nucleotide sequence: TGTGCCAGCAGTTACTCGAGCTTTGGCTACACCTTC. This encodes CASSYSSFGYTF.

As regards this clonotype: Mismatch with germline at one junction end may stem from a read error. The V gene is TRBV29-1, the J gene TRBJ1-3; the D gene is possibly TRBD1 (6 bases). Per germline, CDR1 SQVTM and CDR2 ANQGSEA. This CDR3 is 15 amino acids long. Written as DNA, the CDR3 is TGCAGCGTAGAAGGCCTTGACAGGCTACCGAACACCATATATTTT. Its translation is CSVEGLDRLPNTIYF.

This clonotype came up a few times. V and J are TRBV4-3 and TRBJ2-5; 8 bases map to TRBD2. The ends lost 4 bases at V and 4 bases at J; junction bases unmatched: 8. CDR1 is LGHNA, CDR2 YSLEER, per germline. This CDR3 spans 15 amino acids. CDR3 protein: CASSRSGGVSETQYF. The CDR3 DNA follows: TGCGCCAGCAGCCGTTCGGGGGGGGTATCAGAGACCCAGTACTTC.

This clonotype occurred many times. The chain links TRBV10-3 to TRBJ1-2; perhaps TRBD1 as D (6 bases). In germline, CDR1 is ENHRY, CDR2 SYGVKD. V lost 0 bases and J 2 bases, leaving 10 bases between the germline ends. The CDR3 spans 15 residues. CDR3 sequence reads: CAISESVTGNYGYTF. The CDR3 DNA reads TGTGCCATCAGTGAGTCAGTGACAGGCAACTATGGCTACACCTTC.

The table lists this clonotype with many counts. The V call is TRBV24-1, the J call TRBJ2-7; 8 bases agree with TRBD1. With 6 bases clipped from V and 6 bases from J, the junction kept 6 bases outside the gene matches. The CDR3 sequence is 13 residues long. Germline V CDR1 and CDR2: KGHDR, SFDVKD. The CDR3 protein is CATSRTGRIEQYF. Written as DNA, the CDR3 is TGTGCCACCAGTCGGACAGGGAGGATCGAGCAGTACTTC.

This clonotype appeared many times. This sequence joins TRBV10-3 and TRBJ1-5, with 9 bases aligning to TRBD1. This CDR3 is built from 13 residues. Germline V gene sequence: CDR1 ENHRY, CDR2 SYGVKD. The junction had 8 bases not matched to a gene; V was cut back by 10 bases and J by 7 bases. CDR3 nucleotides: TGTGCCAGCAGCGGGACAGGGTTCCAGCCCCAGCATTTT. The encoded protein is CASSGTGFQPQHF.

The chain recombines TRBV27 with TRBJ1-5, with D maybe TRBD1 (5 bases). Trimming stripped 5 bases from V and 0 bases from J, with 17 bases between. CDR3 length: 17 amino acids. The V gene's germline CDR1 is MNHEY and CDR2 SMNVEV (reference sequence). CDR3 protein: CASSPNRQLYSNQPQHF. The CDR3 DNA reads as TGTGCCAGCAGTCCCAACAGACAGCTTTATAGCAATCAGCCCCAGCATTTT.

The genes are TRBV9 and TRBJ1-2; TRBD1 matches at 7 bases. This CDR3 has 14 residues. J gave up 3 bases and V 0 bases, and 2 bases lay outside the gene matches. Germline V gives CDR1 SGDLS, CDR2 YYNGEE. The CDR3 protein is CASSVGGTDYGYTF. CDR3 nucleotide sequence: TGTGCCAGCAGCGTAGGGGGGACAGACTATGGCTACACCTTC.

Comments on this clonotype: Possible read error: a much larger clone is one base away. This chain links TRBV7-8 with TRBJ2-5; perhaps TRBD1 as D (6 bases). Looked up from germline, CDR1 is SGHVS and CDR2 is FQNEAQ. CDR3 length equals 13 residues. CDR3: CASSRAGVETQYF. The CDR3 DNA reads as TGCGCCAGCAGTCGAGCAGGGGTAGAGACCCAGTACTTC.

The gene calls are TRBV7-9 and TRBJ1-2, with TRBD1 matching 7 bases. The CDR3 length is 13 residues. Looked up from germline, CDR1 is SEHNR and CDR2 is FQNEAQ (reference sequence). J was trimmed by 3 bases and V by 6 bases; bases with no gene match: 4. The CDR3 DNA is TGTGCCAGCAGTAAAACAGGGGACTATGGCTACACCTTC. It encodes CASSKTGDYGYTF. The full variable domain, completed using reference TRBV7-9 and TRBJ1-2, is DTGVSQNPRHKITKRGQNVTFRCDPISEHNRLYWYRQTLGQGPEFLTYFQNEAQLEKSRLLSDRFSAERPKGSFSTLEIQRTEQGDSAMYLCASSKTGDYGYTFGSGTRLTVV.